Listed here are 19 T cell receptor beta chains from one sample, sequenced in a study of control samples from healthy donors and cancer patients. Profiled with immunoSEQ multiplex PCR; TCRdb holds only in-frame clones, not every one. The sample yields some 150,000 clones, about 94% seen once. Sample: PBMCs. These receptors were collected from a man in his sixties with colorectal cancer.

The CDR3 coding sequence is TGCGCCAGCAGCCCAAGGACTAGCGAGTTGGCGGATACGCAGTATTTT. Translation: CASSPRTSELADTQYF. The chain employs TRBV5-1 and TRBJ2-3; 9 bases are a match to TRBD2. Trimming took 4 bases from V and 6 from J; bases not matched to a gene: 12. Germline V gives CDR1 SGHRS, CDR2 YFSETQ. This CDR3 region has 16 residues.

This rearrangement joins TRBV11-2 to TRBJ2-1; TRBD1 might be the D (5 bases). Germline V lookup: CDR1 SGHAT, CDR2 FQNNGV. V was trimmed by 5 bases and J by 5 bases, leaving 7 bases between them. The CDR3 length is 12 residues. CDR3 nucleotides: TGTGCCAGCAGCGTAGGGGACAATGAGCAGTTCTTC. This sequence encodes CASSVGDNEQFF.

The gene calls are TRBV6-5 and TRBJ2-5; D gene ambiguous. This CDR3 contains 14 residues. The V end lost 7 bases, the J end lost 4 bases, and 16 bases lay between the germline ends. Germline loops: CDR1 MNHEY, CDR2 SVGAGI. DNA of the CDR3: TGTGCCAGCACCGAAGGAAGGGTACGAGAGACCCAGTACTTC. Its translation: CASTEGRVRETQYF.

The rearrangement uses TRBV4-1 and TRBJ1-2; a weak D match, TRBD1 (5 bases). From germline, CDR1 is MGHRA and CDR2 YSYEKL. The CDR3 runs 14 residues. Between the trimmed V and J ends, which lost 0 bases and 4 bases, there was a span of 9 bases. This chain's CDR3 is CASSQDREGYGYTF. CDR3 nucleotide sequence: TGCGCCAGCAGCCAAGACAGGGAGGGCTATGGCTACACCTTC.

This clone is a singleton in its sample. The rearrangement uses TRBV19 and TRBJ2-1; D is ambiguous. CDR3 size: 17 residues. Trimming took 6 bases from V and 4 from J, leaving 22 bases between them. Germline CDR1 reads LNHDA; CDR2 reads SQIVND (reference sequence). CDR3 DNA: TGTGCCAGTAGCACTACCCGGCTATCGCTCCCATACAATGAGCAGTTCTTC. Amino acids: CASSTTRLSLPYNEQFF.

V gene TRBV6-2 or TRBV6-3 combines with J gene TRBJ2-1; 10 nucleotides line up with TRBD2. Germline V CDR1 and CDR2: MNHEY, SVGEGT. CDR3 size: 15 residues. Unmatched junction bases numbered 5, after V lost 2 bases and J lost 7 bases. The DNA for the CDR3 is TGTGCCAGCAGTTACGAGCGGGGGGGCCGAAATGAGCAGTTCTTC. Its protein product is CASSYERGGRNEQFF.

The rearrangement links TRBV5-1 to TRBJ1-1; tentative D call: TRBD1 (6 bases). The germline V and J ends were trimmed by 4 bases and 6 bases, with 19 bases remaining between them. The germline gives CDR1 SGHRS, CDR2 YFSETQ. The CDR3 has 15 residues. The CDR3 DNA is TGCGCCAGCAGCCCAAGGACAGAGCCTTTCCCTGAAGCTTTCTTT. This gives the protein CASSPRTEPFPEAFF. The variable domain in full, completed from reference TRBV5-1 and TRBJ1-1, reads KAGVTQTPRYLIKTRGQQVTLSCSPISGHRSVSWYQQTPGQGLQFLFEYFSETQRNKGNFPGRFSGRQFSNSRSEMNVSTLELGDSALYLCASSPRTEPFPEAFFGQGTRLTVV.

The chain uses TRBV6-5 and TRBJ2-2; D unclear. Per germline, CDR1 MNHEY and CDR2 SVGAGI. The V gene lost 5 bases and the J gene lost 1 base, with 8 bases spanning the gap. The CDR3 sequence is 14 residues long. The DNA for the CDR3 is TGTGCCAGCAGTCTAGGGTGGAACACCGGGGAGCTGTTTTTT. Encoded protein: CASSLGWNTGELFF.

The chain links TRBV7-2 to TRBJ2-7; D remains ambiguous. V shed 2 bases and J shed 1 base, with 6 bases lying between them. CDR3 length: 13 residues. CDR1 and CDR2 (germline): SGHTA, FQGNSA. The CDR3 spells CASSLTESYEQYF. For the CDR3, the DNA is TGTGCCAGCAGCTTAACAGAGTCCTACGAGCAGTACTTC.

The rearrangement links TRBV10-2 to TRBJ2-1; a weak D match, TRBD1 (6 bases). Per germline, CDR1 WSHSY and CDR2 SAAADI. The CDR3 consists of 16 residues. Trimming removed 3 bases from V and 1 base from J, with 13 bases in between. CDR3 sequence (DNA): TGCGCCAGCAGTGAAGGCCTTAGGGGGTCCTACAATGAGCAGTTCTTC. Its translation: CASSEGLRGSYNEQFF.

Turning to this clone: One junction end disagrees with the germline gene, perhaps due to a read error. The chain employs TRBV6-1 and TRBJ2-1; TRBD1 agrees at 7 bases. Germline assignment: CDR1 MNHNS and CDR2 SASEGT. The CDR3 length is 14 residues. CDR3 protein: CASSKAGTEYEQFF. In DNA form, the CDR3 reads TGTGCCAGCAGTAAAGCCGGGACAGAGTATGAGCAGTTCTTC.

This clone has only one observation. CDR3 residues: CASHKDANYGYTF. CDR3 nucleotide sequence: TGTGCCAGTCATAAGGATGCTAACTATGGCTACACCTTC. The chain recombines TRBV11-2 with TRBJ1-2; D gene ambiguous. V dropped 9 bases and J dropped 0 bases, with 11 bases sitting between them. This CDR3 has 13 amino acids. CDR1 and CDR2 from the germline V gene are SGHAT and FQNNGV.

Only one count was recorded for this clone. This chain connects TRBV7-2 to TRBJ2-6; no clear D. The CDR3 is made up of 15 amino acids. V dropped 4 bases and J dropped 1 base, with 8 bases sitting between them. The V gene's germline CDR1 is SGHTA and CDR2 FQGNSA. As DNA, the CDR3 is TGTGCCAGCAGCTCCTGGATATCTGGGGCCAACGTCCTGACTTTC. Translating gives CASSSWISGANVLTF.

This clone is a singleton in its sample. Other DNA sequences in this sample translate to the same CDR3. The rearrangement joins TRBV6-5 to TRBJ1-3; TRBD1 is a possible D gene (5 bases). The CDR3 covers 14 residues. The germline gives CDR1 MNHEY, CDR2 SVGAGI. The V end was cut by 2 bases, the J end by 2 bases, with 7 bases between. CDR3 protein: CASSYGGAGNTIYF. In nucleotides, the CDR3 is TGTGCCAGCAGTTACGGAGGGGCTGGAAACACCATATATTTT.

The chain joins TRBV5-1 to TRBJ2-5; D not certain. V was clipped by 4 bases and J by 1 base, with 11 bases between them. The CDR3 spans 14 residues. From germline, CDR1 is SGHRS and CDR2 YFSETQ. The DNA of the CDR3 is TGCGCCAGCAGCCCCGGGCGAATCCAAGAGACCCAGTACTTC. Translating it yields CASSPGRIQETQYF.

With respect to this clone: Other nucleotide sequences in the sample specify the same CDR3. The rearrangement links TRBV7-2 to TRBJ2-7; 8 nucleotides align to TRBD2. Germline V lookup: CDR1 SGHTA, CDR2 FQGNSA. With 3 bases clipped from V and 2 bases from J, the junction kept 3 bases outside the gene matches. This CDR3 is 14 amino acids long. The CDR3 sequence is CASSLAGGTYEQYF. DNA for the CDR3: TGTGCCAGCAGCTTGGCGGGGGGCACCTACGAGCAGTACTTC. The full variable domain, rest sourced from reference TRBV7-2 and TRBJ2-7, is GAGVSQSPSNKVTEKGKDVELRCDPISGHTALYWYRQSLGQGLEFLIYFQGNSAPDKSGLPSDRFSAERTGGSVSTLTIQRTQQEDSAVYLCASSLAGGTYEQYFGPGTRLTVT.

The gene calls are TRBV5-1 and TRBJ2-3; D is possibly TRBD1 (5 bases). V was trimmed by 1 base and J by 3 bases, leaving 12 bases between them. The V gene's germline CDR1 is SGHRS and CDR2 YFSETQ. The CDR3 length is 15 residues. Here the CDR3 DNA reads TGCGCCAGCAGCTTGTGGGGCGACAGAACAGATACGCAGTATTTT. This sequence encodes CASSLWGDRTDTQYF.

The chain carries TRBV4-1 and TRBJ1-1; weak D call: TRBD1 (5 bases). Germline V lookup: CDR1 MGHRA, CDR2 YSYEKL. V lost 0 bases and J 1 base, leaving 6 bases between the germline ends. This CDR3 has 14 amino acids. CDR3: CASSQEQANTEAFF. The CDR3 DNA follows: TGCGCCAGCAGCCAAGAACAGGCGAACACTGAAGCTTTCTTT.

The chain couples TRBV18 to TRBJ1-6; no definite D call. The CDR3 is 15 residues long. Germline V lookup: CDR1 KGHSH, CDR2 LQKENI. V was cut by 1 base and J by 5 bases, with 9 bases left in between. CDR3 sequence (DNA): TGTGCCAGCTCACCACGGCAGCGGGATAATTCACCCCTCCACTTT. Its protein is CASSPRQRDNSPLHF.